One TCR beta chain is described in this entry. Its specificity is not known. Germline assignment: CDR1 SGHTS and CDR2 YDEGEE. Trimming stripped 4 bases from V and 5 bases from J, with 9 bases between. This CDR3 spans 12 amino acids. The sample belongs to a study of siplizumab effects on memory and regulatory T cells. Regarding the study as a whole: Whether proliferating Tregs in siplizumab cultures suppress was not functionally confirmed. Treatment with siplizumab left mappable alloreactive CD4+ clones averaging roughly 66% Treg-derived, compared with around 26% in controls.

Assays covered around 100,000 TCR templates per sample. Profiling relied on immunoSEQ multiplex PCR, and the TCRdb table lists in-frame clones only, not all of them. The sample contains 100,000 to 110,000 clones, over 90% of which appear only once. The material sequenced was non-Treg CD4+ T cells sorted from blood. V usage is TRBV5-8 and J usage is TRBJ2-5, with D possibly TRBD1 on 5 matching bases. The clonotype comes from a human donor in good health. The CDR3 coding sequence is TGTGCCAGCAGCCCAGGGTGGGAGACCCAGTACTTC. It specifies CASSPGWETQYF.